Sequencing of this T cell receptor beta chain was carried out in a study of T cell responses to AZD1222 COVID-19 vaccine. For the study at large: Whether given at about 4 or about 12 weeks, second doses were pooled.

General observations from the study: Donor demographics were predominantly white British with a female majority; clonal diversity may be underestimated. Seropositive status at baseline applied to only 6 or 7 AZD1222 recipients.

Of note for this clone: The antigen is unknown.

Clones were read by immunoSEQ multiplex PCR, and TCRdb kept only the in-frame ones, dropping some. The data show approximately 110,000 clones, with more than 70% seen just once and 3.5% to 5% held by the top ten. Sequences were derived from peripheral blood, sampled on day 0 of AZD1222 vaccination. This receptor was taken from an adult in good health.

CDR3 sequence reads: CASSLLGVTDTQYF. The CDR3 DNA follows: TGTGCCAGCAGTTTATTAGGAGTGACAGATACGCAGTATTTT. This chain uses TRBV28 with TRBJ2-3; D call uncertain. From germline, CDR1 is MDHEN and CDR2 SYDVKM. The V and J ends lost 1 base and 3 bases respectively, with 8 bases between them. The CDR3 consists of 14 residues.